These T cell receptor beta chains were read from a single sample in a study of blood T cells in healthy people across ages. TCRdb re-derived calls from the 5' RACE reads in MiXCR, one entry per CDR3 protein. The repertoire holds some 1.5 million distinct CDR3 sequences, with under 30% as singletons. The source material was blood. These receptor sequences come from a woman aged 25 to 39 in good health. Each CDR3 is given with its conserved first and last residue. The order of the fields is clone size, J gene, D gene, V gene, CDR3 protein, CDR3 DNA. The D gene is left open where the match is weak. Not every row has a clone size; where given, it reads once, few, many or a size class.

few TRBJ1-2 . TRBV12-3/TRBV12-4 CASSLRGTPGYTF TGTGCCAGCAGTCTCCGGGGCACTCCTGGCTACACCTTC
. TRBJ2-5 TRBD2 TRBV12-3/TRBV12-4 CASREAGRDTQYF TGTGCCAGCAGGGAAGCGGGGAGAGATACCCAGTACTTC
. TRBJ2-3 . TRBV29-1 CSMLPPAMGGGDTQYF TGCAGCATGCTTCCCCCCGCGATGGGTGGGGGAGATACGCAGTATTTT
many TRBJ2-1 . TRBV20-1 CSAQGGSYNEQFF TGCAGTGCTCAAGGCGGTTCCTACAATGAGCAGTTCTTC
many TRBJ2-7 TRBD1 TRBV29-1 CSAPRDRGRGEQYF TGCAGCGCCCCCCGAGACAGGGGGCGAGGTGAGCAGTACTTC
many TRBJ2-1 . TRBV12-3/TRBV12-4 CASSAVDEQFF TGTGCCAGCAGTGCCGTTGATGAGCAGTTCTTC
. TRBJ2-7 . TRBV20-1 CSARIPGQGSYEQYF TGCAGTGCTAGAATCCCGGGGCAGGGTAGCTACGAGCAGTACTTC
few TRBJ2-3 TRBD2 TRBV7-2 CASRAASGRADTQYF TGTGCCAGCAGAGCCGCTAGCGGGAGAGCAGATACGCAGTATTTT
. TRBJ2-7 . TRBV24-1 CATSEGGSYEQYF TGTGCCACCAGTGAGGGGGGCAGCTACGAGCAGTACTTC
few TRBJ1-5 TRBD1 TRBV12-3/TRBV12-4 CASRRQGMGNQPQHF TGTGCCAGCAGGCGACAGGGTATGGGCAATCAGCCCCAGCATTTT
many TRBJ2-1 TRBD2 TRBV7-2 CASSVTSGGSSYNEQFF TGTGCCAGCAGCGTGACTAGCGGGGGCAGCTCCTACAATGAGCAGTTCTTC
few TRBJ2-1 . TRBV11-3 CASSLGGGLHNEQFF TGTGCCAGCAGCTTAGGGGGAGGCCTCCACAATGAGCAGTTCTTC
many TRBJ2-5 . TRBV29-1 CSVVGVQETQYF TGCAGCGTTGTGGGTGTTCAAGAGACCCAGTACTTC
few TRBJ2-1 . TRBV24-1 CATSERGKPSYNEQFF TGTGCCACCAGTGAACGCGGGAAGCCCTCCTACAATGAGCAGTTCTTC
. TRBJ2-1 . TRBV12-3/TRBV12-4 CASSLVQENNEQFF TGTGCCAGCAGTTTAGTACAGGAGAACAATGAGCAGTTCTTC
. TRBJ1-1 . TRBV28 CASSFHRGRESAFF TGTGCCAGCAGTTTTCATCGGGGGCGCGAATCAGCTTTCTTT
. TRBJ2-1 TRBD2 TRBV6-1 CASSPGLAGRPGRNEQFF TGTGCCAGCAGTCCGGGACTAGCGGGAAGGCCGGGGAGGAATGAGCAGTTCTTC
. TRBJ1-5 . TRBV7-2 CASSPSTGINQPQHF TGTGCCAGCAGCCCCTCAACAGGTATCAATCAGCCCCAGCATTTT
. TRBJ2-3 . TRBV7-3 CANRPGGGSDTQYF TGTGCCAACAGACCCGGAGGGGGATCAGATACGCAGTATTTT
. TRBJ1-1 . TRBV10-3 CAISGNPGFGTEAFF TGTGCCATCAGTGGCAACCCAGGGTTTGGAACTGAAGCTTTCTTT
. TRBJ2-2 . TRBV6-5 CASSLTPGTSYGELFF TGTGCCAGCAGCCTCACTCCCGGGACCTCCTACGGGGAGCTGTTTTTT
. TRBJ2-3 . TRBV5-1 CASSLSDEDTQYF TGCGCCAGCAGCTTGTCGGACGAAGATACGCAGTATTTT
few TRBJ2-7 TRBD2 TRBV7-2 CASSSVGGTSYEQYF TGTGCCAGCAGCTCTGTCGGGGGGACCTCCTACGAGCAGTACTTC
many TRBJ2-7 . TRBV11-2 CASSLDRGGTYEQYF TGTGCCAGCAGCTTAGATCGGGGCGGTACCTACGAGCAGTACTTC
. TRBJ1-2 . TRBV5-5 CASSLETGFNYGYTF TGTGCCAGCAGCTTGGAGACGGGATTTAACTATGGCTACACCTTC
. TRBJ1-5 TRBD1 TRBV4-1 CASSQAQGAGNQPQHF TGCGCCAGCAGCCAAGCTCAGGGGGCAGGCAATCAGCCCCAGCATTTT
. TRBJ1-1 TRBD1 TRBV12-3/TRBV12-4 CASRDRDEAFF TGTGCCAGCAGGGACAGGGATGAAGCTTTCTTT
few TRBJ2-4 TRBD1 TRBV20-1 CSVRPLTGGDEQYF TGCAGTGTTAGGCCTCTAACAGGGGGAGATGAGCAGTACTTC
many TRBJ2-5 . TRBV29-1 CSVAPRSSGTQYF TGCAGCGTGGCCCCCCGCTCCTCCGGGACCCAGTACTTC
. TRBJ1-5 . TRBV2 CASSSEQGQHQPQHF TGTGCCAGCAGCAGCGAACAAGGACAGCATCAGCCCCAGCATTTT
few TRBJ2-5 TRBD1 TRBV2 CASSEVPRDRGYF TGTGCCAGCAGTGAAGTTCCGCGGGACAGGGGGTACTTC
. TRBJ2-1 . TRBV11-1 CASSQGLKGGNEQFF TGTGCCAGCAGCCAGGGACTCAAGGGTGGGAATGAGCAGTTCTTC
few TRBJ2-4 TRBD2 TRBV7-3 CASSLGGGTKNIQYF TGTGCCAGCAGCTTAGGCGGGGGGACCAAAAATATTCAGTACTTC
few TRBJ2-1 TRBD2 TRBV3-1 CASSQERTSGFYNEQFF TGTGCCAGCAGCCAAGAAAGGACTAGCGGTTTCTACAATGAGCAGTTCTTC
. TRBJ2-1 . TRBV15 CATGGRGRGEQFF TGTGCCACAGGGGGGAGAGGCCGGGGTGAGCAGTTCTTC
few TRBJ2-3 TRBD1 TRBV4-1 CASSQVGDRVADTQYF TGCGCCAGCAGCCAAGTGGGGGACAGGGTGGCAGATACGCAGTATTTT
many TRBJ2-1 . TRBV6-5 CASSSISISYNEQFF TGTGCCAGCAGTTCTATCTCTATCTCCTACAATGAGCAGTTCTTC
few TRBJ1-1 . TRBV7-2 CASSLAGPAGTEAFF TGTGCCAGCAGCTTAGCGGGGCCAGCGGGCACTGAAGCTTTCTTT
few TRBJ1-2 . TRBV6-5 CASSYASYYGYTF TGTGCCAGCAGTTACGCGTCTTACTATGGCTACACCTTC
few TRBJ2-4 . TRBV15 CATSRDAATENIQYF TGTGCCACCAGCAGAGATGCCGCGACAGAAAACATTCAGTACTTC
. TRBJ2-1 TRBD2 TRBV2 CASSKERGFNERFF TGTGCCAGCAGCAAAGAGCGGGGATTCAATGAGCGGTTCTTC
few TRBJ2-1 . TRBV10-3 CAISESTSSYNEQFF TGTGCCATCAGTGAGTCAACGAGCTCCTACAATGAGCAGTTCTTC
many TRBJ2-6 TRBD1 TRBV2 CASRTTGAGANVLTF TGTGCCAGCAGGACGACAGGGGCTGGGGCCAACGTCCTGACTTTC
. TRBJ2-7 TRBD2 TRBV3-1 CASSPAAGGYSSYEQYF TGTGCCAGCAGCCCCGCAGCGGGGGGGTACAGCTCCTACGAGCAGTACTTC
. TRBJ2-1 TRBD2 TRBV5-1 CASSQETSGRDNEQFF TGCGCCAGCAGCCAAGAGACTAGCGGGAGGGACAATGAGCAGTTCTTC
few TRBJ2-7 . TRBV30 CAWSAWTDYEQYF TGTGCCTGGAGTGCCTGGACAGACTACGAGCAGTACTTC
few TRBJ1-2 . TRBV18 CASSPPDGSGGYTF TGTGCCAGCTCACCACCGGACGGCTCCGGTGGCTACACCTTC
many TRBJ2-5 TRBD1 TRBV28 CASTATQGVETQYF TGTGCCAGCACCGCTACTCAGGGGGTAGAGACCCAGTACTTC
. TRBJ1-1 . TRBV6-5 CASRAWTAHEAFF TGTGCCAGCAGGGCCTGGACAGCTCATGAAGCTTTCTTT
. TRBJ2-5 TRBD2 TRBV2 CASSDGAGGPGTQYF TGTGCCAGCAGTGATGGAGCGGGAGGGCCGGGGACCCAGTACTTC
. TRBJ2-7 . TRBV12-3/TRBV12-4 CASSPQTLGGSTEQYF TGTGCCAGCAGTCCTCAGACCCTGGGGGGATCTACCGAGCAGTACTTC
. TRBJ2-5 . TRBV2 CASSVGGHTQETQYF TGTGCCAGCAGTGTGGGGGGACACACACAAGAGACCCAGTACTTC
few TRBJ2-5 . TRBV18 CASSPAQGRQETQYF TGTGCCAGCTCACCAGCACAGGGAAGGCAAGAGACCCAGTACTTC
few TRBJ2-5 TRBD2 TRBV12-3/TRBV12-4 CASSSGLAGDLQETQYF TGTGCCAGCAGCTCAGGACTAGCGGGGGACCTACAAGAGACCCAGTACTTC